A single sample is the source of the 23 T cell receptor beta chains below, sequenced in a study of radiation and T cells in renal cell carcinoma. Produced via immunoSEQ multiplex PCR; TCRdb's table is partial and in-frame only. Counted here are some 130,000 clones, more than 75% occurring once; the ten biggest clones make up approximately 6%. The sample's time point: blood 2 weeks post-SBRT. The treatment: 15 Gy SBRT to primary tumor, nephrectomy 4 weeks later. The specimen was blood, collected from a patient whose treatment included radiotherapy and nephrectomy. The receptors shown here come from a woman aged 70-85 years with renal cell carcinoma.

This chain links TRBV12-5 with TRBJ1-2; D is undetermined. The CDR3 runs to 16 residues. V was shortened by 11 bases and J by 2 bases, with 24 bases between the two germline ends. CDR1 is LGHNT, CDR2 FRNRAP, per germline. CDR3 in amino acids: CAASPREQLHNYGYTF. DNA of the CDR3: TGTGCTGCAAGCCCGAGAGAACAGCTACACAACTATGGCTACACCTTC.

The V gene is TRBV2, the J gene TRBJ1-4; the match to TRBD1 covers 7 bases. This CDR3 has 14 residues. Germline lookup yields CDR1 SNHLY and CDR2 FYNNEI. Losses at the gene ends were 6 bases for V and 7 bases for J; bases not matched to a gene: 8. CDR3 DNA: TGTGCCAGCAGAAAGGACAGGACGTCTGAAAAACTGTTTTTT. As protein: CASRKDRTSEKLFF. The full variable domain, completed using reference TRBV2 and TRBJ1-4, is EPEVTQTPSHQVTQMGQEVILRCVPISNHLYFYWYRQILGQKVEFLVSFYNNEISEKSEIFDDQFSVERPDGSNFTLKIRSTKLEDSAMYFCASRKDRTSEKLFFGSGTQLSVL.

This clone showed up just once. V is TRBV5-1 and J is TRBJ2-5; D not resolved. Germline V gene data show CDR1 as SGHRS and CDR2 as YFSETQ. CDR3 length: 15 amino acids. Trimming removed 0 bases at V and 1 base at J, with 10 bases between. CDR3 sequence: CASSLGGLAQETQYF. The DNA for the CDR3 is TGCGCCAGCAGCTTGGGAGGTCTTGCCCAAGAGACCCAGTACTTC.

This rearrangement joins TRBV10-3 to TRBJ1-2, with 8 bases that match TRBD1. CDR3 length equals 15 residues. J gave up 2 bases and V 3 bases, and 5 bases lay outside the gene matches. CDR1 is ENHRY and CDR2 is SYGVKD in the germline V gene. The CDR3 reads CAISDGGDRNYGYTF. CDR3 coding DNA: TGTGCCATCAGTGACGGAGGGGACAGGAACTATGGCTACACCTTC.

The chain is built from TRBV29-1 and TRBJ2-7; D may be TRBD1 or TRBD2 (5 bases each). The CDR3 totals 12 residues. Germline-derived CDR1 and CDR2 are SQVTM and ANQGSEA. The V gene lost 6 bases and the J gene lost 6 bases, with 15 bases spanning the gap. The CDR3 loop is CSVGPGTPEQYF. DNA of the CDR3: TGCAGCGTGGGACCCGGGACCCCCGAGCAGTACTTC.

CDR3 loop: CASSLTGPGGTDTQYF. The CDR3 DNA sequence: TGTGCCAGCAGTTTGACAGGCCCCGGGGGCACAGATACGCAGTATTTT. The chain combines TRBV28 with TRBJ2-3; a weak D match, TRBD1 (6 bases). Germline loops: CDR1 MDHEN, CDR2 SYDVKM. The V end was cut by 3 bases, the J end by 1 base, with 14 bases between. The CDR3 loop spans 16 amino acids.

The chain links TRBV18 to TRBJ2-3, with 15 bases that match TRBD2. The ends lost 0 bases at V and 1 base at J; junction bases unmatched: 5. CDR3 length: 19 residues. CDR1 is KGHSH and CDR2 is LQKENI in the germline V gene. The CDR3 protein is CASSPPGLAGGPGTDTQYF. CDR3 nucleotides: TGTGCCAGCTCACCACCCGGACTAGCGGGGGGGCCAGGCACAGATACGCAGTATTTT.

This clone was seen only once. The chain has TRBV4-2 and TRBJ2-7; D tentatively fits TRBD1 or TRBD2 (5 bases each). This CDR3 contains 15 residues. V lost 0 bases and J 7 bases, leaving 16 bases between the germline ends. The germline CDR1 and CDR2 sequences are LGHNA and YNFKEQ. This CDR3 reads CASSQEGTTTGEQYF. The CDR3 DNA follows: TGTGCCAGCAGCCAAGAAGGGACGACCACGGGAGAGCAGTACTTC.

Written as DNA, the CDR3 is TGTGCCAGTAGTATAGGAGGGACAGGGGGGAATGAGCAGTTCTTC. The encoded protein is CASSIGGTGGNEQFF. The V call is TRBV19, the J call TRBJ2-1; 11 nucleotides align to TRBD1. The CDR3 has 15 amino acids. The germline V gene has CDR1 LNHDA and CDR2 SQIVND (reference sequence). V shed 1 base and J 7 bases; nucleotides not matched to a gene: 3.

This clone is a singleton in its sample. V is TRBV5-8 and J is TRBJ2-7, with D possibly TRBD1 on 6 matching bases. Germline lookup yields CDR1 SGHTS and CDR2 YDEGEE. V lost 7 bases to trimming and J lost 6 bases, with 14 bases between them. This CDR3 is built from 12 residues. The CDR3 reads CASGIRGGEQYF. The CDR3 DNA sequence: TGTGCCAGCGGGATCAGGGGCGGCGAGCAGTACTTC.

In DNA form, the CDR3 reads TGTGCCAGCAGCCCCCTCCCCTGGCTTCGGCTAGTGTCAGATACGCAGTATTTT. The encoded protein is CASSPLPWLRLVSDTQYF. The chain links TRBV9 to TRBJ2-3; D unclear. The CDR3 sequence is 18 residues long. Looked up from germline, CDR1 is SGDLS and CDR2 is YYNGEE. Trimming removed 4 bases at V and 4 bases at J, with 25 bases between.

This chain links TRBV14 with TRBJ1-4; 8 nucleotides match TRBD1. Losses at the gene ends were 0 bases for V and 10 bases for J; bases not matched to a gene: 7. Germline V lookup: CDR1 SGHDN, CDR2 FVKESK. The CDR3 totals 15 residues. CDR3: CASSQDARGLGKLFF. The CDR3 region has the DNA TGTGCCAGCAGCCAAGATGCCAGGGGGCTCGGAAAACTGTTTTTT.

The V call is TRBV7-6, the J call TRBJ2-7; 8 nucleotides match TRBD2. CDR3 length: 14 residues. With 3 bases clipped from V and 5 bases from J, the junction kept 6 bases outside the gene matches. Germline V gene sequence: CDR1 SGHVS, CDR2 FNYEAQ. CDR3 sequence (DNA): TGTGCCAGCAGCTTCGCTCTCGGGGGGGACGAGCAGTACTTC. It translates to CASSFALGGDEQYF.

This clone was picked up one time. V is TRBV11-2 and J is TRBJ1-2; D is undetermined. V dropped 5 bases and J dropped 8 bases, with 15 bases sitting between them. This CDR3 is built from 13 residues. In germline, CDR1 is SGHAT, CDR2 FQNNGV. CDR3 sequence reads: CASSPGPNPGYTF. Written as DNA, the CDR3 is TGTGCCAGCAGCCCTGGACCTAACCCGGGCTACACCTTC.

The chain couples TRBV5-1 to TRBJ1-4; TRBD1 matches 8 bases. This CDR3 is built from 15 residues. Unmatched junction bases numbered 5, after V lost 0 bases and J lost 7 bases. CDR1 SGHRS and CDR2 YFSETQ come from the germline V gene. CDR3 nucleotide sequence: TGCGCCAGCAGCTTGGCCGGGACAGGAACTGAAAAACTGTTTTTT. Its protein product is CASSLAGTGTEKLFF.

This sequence joins TRBV5-5 and TRBJ1-2; TRBD1 aligns across 9 bases. This CDR3 is 15 amino acids long. Germline loops: CDR1 SGHKS, CDR2 YYEKEE (reference sequence). After removal of 3 bases from V and 7 bases from J, the junction contained 10 bases not matched to a gene. This CDR3 reads CASSSPGTGKLGYTF. In DNA, the CDR3 is TGTGCCAGCAGCTCACCCGGGACAGGGAAACTTGGCTACACCTTC.

The V call is TRBV4-1, the J call TRBJ2-1; D may be TRBD1 or TRBD2 (5 bases each). The CDR3 runs to 12 residues. V was trimmed by 4 bases and J by 8 bases, leaving 9 bases between them. CDR1 is MGHRA, CDR2 YSYEKL, per germline. CDR3 region: CASSLQGDEQFF. As DNA, the CDR3 is TGCGCCAGCAGCCTTCAGGGAGATGAGCAGTTCTTC.

The V and J genes are TRBV2 and TRBJ2-6, with 9 bases that match TRBD1. J lost 2 bases, V lost 6 bases, and 2 bases had no gene match. Germline CDR1 reads SNHLY; CDR2 reads FYNNEI. The CDR3 spans 15 residues. The CDR3: CASRGTGTGANVLTF. DNA for the CDR3: TGTGCCAGCAGGGGGACAGGGACTGGGGCCAACGTCCTGACTTTC.

In this sample, this clone turned up once. The chain has TRBV14 and TRBJ1-2; D unclear. The V end was cut by 1 base, the J end by 4 bases, with 7 bases between. The CDR3 length is 13 residues. Germline V gene sequence: CDR1 SGHDN, CDR2 FVKESK. CDR3 sequence reads: CASSQAGSYGYTF. For the CDR3, the DNA is TGTGCCAGCAGCCAAGCGGGAAGCTATGGCTACACCTTC.

This clone appeared a few times. This chain connects TRBV6-5 to TRBJ1-2; no clear D gene. The ends were cut back, 2 bases at V and 6 bases at J, with 13 bases in the middle. Germline lookup yields CDR1 MNHEY and CDR2 SVGAGI. This CDR3 contains 14 residues. The CDR3 DNA reads as TGTGCCAGCAGTTACAAAGCGGGTCGGCATGGCTACACCTTC. It codes for CASSYKAGRHGYTF.

This clone has a single count. This chain joins TRBV7-9 and TRBJ1-5, with D perhaps matching TRBD1 (6 bases). CDR3 length: 18 amino acids. Germline CDR1 reads SEHNR; CDR2 reads FQNEAQ (reference sequence). Deletions cut 1 base from V and 0 bases from J, with 16 bases between. CDR3 nucleotides: TGTGCCAGCAGCTTAGACACATGGGGGCGAAATAGCAATCAGCCCCAGCATTTT. Its translation is CASSLDTWGRNSNQPQHF.

The sample holds a few counts of this clone. V is TRBV9 and J is TRBJ1-1; the D gene is possibly TRBD1 (5 bases). The CDR3 length is 14 residues. CDR1 is SGDLS, CDR2 YYNGEE, per germline. V dropped 3 bases and J dropped 7 bases, with 16 bases sitting between them. CDR3 in amino acids: CASSAVGVRGEAFF. For the CDR3, the DNA is TGTGCCAGCAGCGCTGTAGGGGTTCGGGGTGAAGCTTTCTTT.

V usage is TRBV7-2 and J usage is TRBJ1-5; 11 positions match TRBD1. CDR3 length: 14 residues. Germline-derived CDR1 and CDR2 are SGHTA and FQGNSA. With 4 bases clipped from V and 7 bases from J, the junction kept 3 bases outside the gene matches. CDR3 bases: TGTGCCAGCAGCTGGGGACAGGGGGTCCAGCCCCAGCATTTT. Amino acid sequence: CASSWGQGVQPQHF.